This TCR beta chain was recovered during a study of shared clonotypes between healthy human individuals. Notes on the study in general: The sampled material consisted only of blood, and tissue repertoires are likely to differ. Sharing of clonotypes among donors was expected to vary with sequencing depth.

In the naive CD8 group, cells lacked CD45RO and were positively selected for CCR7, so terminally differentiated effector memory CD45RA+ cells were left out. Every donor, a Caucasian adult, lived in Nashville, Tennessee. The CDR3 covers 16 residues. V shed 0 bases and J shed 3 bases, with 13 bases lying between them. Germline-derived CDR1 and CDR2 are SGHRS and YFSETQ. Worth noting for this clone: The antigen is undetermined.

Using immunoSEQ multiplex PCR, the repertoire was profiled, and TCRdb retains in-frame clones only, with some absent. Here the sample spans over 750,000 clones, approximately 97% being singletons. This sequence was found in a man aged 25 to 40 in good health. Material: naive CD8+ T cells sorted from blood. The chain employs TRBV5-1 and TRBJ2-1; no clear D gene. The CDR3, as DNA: TGCGCCAGCAGCTTGGCCCGGGTAGAACTCTACAATGAGCAGTTCTTC. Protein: CASSLARVELYNEQFF.